This T cell receptor (beta chain) was sequenced during a study of blood T cell repertoires in COVID-19. The CDR3 totals 16 residues. Trimming stripped 4 bases from V and 3 bases from J, with 13 bases between. CDR1 and CDR2 (germline): SGHTA, FQGNSA. In the study's own analysis: Reference gene primer amplification gave nucleated cell count estimates. Generated by immunoSEQ multiplex PCR, the TCRdb table keeps only in-frame clones and is missing some. That table gives V, J and clone size, and the DNA gave D and trimming. The repertoire consists of hundreds of thousands of clones, with 75% to 85% occurring once and the leading ten covering 7.5%.

This receptor was identified in a woman over 75 with COVID-19, enrolled during active disease. Source material: peripheral blood. The chain employs TRBV7-2 and TRBJ1-6; possibly TRBD1 for D (6 bases). For the CDR3, the DNA is TGTGCCAGCAGCTCGAGCAGGGGTCTCTATAATTCACCCCTCCACTTT. Translating gives CASSSSRGLYNSPLHF. Full variable domain (rest looked up from reference TRBV7-2 and TRBJ1-6): GAGVSQSPSNKVTEKGKDVELRCDPISGHTALYWYRQSLGQGLEFLIYFQGNSAPDKSGLPSDRFSAERTGGSVSTLTIQRTQQEDSAVYLCASSSSRGLYNSPLHFGNGTRLTVT.